This T cell receptor (beta chain) appears in the sequencing data of a study of T cells in Graves' hyperthyroidism and ophthalmopathy. Note on this clonotype: Its matching antigen is unknown.

What was amplified from RNA transcripts were TCR beta CDR3 regions. An initial round of RT-PCR targeting the TCR CDR3 relied on the HTBI primer set. Each CDR3 protein is one row after TCRdb ran MiXCR on the multiplex PCR reads. This table has 700,000 to 850,000 distinct CDR3 sequences, 35% appearing once. Study-level points and caveats: In the blood, most expanded thyroid clonotypes above 0.001 appeared as well.

Germline loops: CDR1 ENHRY, CDR2 SYGVKD. V lost 11 bases to trimming and J lost 5 bases, with 15 bases between them. The CDR3 is made up of 12 amino acids. Calling Graves' hyperthyroidism stable meant ophthalmopathy did not progress within 18 months. Patients were aged 18 to 65, had disease duration under 2 months, and had newly diagnosed hyperthyroidism. The sequencing sample was made of blood. The clonotype was recovered from a woman in her forties with Graves' hyperthyroidism. This chain uses TRBV10-3 with TRBJ1-1; D is uncertain. CDR3 sequence reads: CAVKRGGTEAFF. For the CDR3, the DNA is TGTGCCGTGAAACGGGGTGGAACTGAAGCTTTCTTT.